The 27 T cell receptor beta chains presented below share a single source sample, sequenced in a study of shared T cell receptors in the human thymus. The protocol was immunoSEQ multiplex PCR, while the TCRdb copy is restricted to in-frame clones and leaves out a portion. The sample comprises 540,000 or so clones, approximately 78% of which are singletons, and about 0.012% rests with the top ten. These data were also reused for a study on human thymus T cells.

Sequencing was carried out using thymocytes. The source of these receptors is a boy under two years old with a congenital heart defect.

This clone was counted between two and nine times. The chain uses TRBV4-3 and TRBJ2-1; no reliable D call. Germline CDR1 and CDR2: LGHNA and YSLEER. This CDR3 region has 17 residues. The V and J ends lost 0 bases and 2 bases respectively, with 14 bases between them. This chain's CDR3 is CASSQEVRPPAYNEQFF. The CDR3 DNA reads as TGCGCCAGCAGCCAAGAGGTGAGGCCCCCGGCCTACAATGAGCAGTTCTTC.

This chain uses TRBV30 with TRBJ2-4; 7 bases agree with TRBD2. The CDR3 loop spans 16 amino acids. V was pared by 3 bases and J by 2 bases, with 10 bases of the junction left unmatched. From germline, CDR1 is GTSNPN and CDR2 SVGIG (reference sequence). In nucleotides, the CDR3 is TGTGCCTGGAGGCCATTGGCCGGGAGGACCAAAAACATTCAGTACTTC. Its protein is CAWRPLAGRTKNIQYF.

This clone was found a few times. The rearrangement uses TRBV5-1 and TRBJ2-7; a weak D match, TRBD2 (6 bases). V was pared by 7 bases and J by 3 bases, with 17 bases between. This CDR3 is built from 14 residues. Germline CDR1 and CDR2: SGHRS and YFSETQ. DNA of the CDR3: TGCGCCAGCGCCCCCCCCCGGGAGTTCTACGAGCAGTACTTC. It is translated as CASAPPREFYEQYF.

This clone was detected only a few times. The rearrangement uses TRBV19 and TRBJ2-1; 8 positions agree with TRBD2. Germline V gene sequence: CDR1 LNHDA, CDR2 SQIVND (reference sequence). The CDR3 has 17 residues. V was clipped by 5 bases and J by 5 bases; unmatched bases: 14. CDR3 region: CASSGLGSGGENNEQFF. The CDR3 DNA follows: TGTGCCAGTAGTGGACTGGGGTCGGGGGGGGAAAACAATGAGCAGTTCTTC.

This clone has just a few counts. The J gene is TRBJ2-3, the V gene TRBV27; possibly TRBD2 for D (6 bases). This CDR3 contains 15 residues. Trimming took 2 bases from V and 2 from J, leaving 11 bases between them. Per the germline V gene, CDR1 is MNHEY and CDR2 is SMNVEV (reference sequence). CDR3 coding DNA: TGTGCCAGCAGTTTAGTAGCGGAGACCACAGATACGCAGTATTTT. Translation gives CASSLVAETTDTQYF.

This clone was seen a handful of times. The chain has TRBV7-2 and TRBJ2-7, with 10 bases matching TRBD2. Germline CDR1 is SGHTA and CDR2 is FQGNSA. V trimming: 1 base; J trimming: 4 bases; junction bases outside the gene matches: 4. This CDR3 spans 15 amino acids. For the CDR3, the DNA is TGTGCCAGCAGCTTAGACAGCGGGAGGGATTACGAGCAGTACTTC. As protein: CASSLDSGRDYEQYF.

This rearrangement joins TRBV7-8 to TRBJ1-1; TRBD1 aligns across 7 bases. This CDR3 has 16 residues. Trimming took 5 bases from V and 3 from J; bases not matched to a gene: 12. Germline loops: CDR1 SGHVS, CDR2 FQNEAQ. The CDR3 loop reads CASSDYEMQGDTEAFF. In nucleotides, the CDR3 is TGTGCCAGCAGCGACTATGAAATGCAGGGGGACACTGAAGCTTTCTTT.

This chain links TRBV6-5 with TRBJ1-6, with a weak D call TRBD1 (6 bases). Germline values: CDR1 MNHEY, CDR2 SVGAGI. CDR3 size: 13 residues. Trimming took 5 bases from V and 5 from J, leaving 7 bases between them. The CDR3 is CASSAGDNSPLHF. In DNA, the CDR3 is TGTGCCAGCAGTGCAGGGGATAATTCACCCCTCCACTTT.

In its sample, this clone was seen a few times. The CDR3 sequence is CASSAGQGNYGYTF. CDR3 nucleotide sequence: TGCGCCAGCAGCGCGGGACAGGGGAACTATGGCTACACCTTC. The chain joins TRBV5-1 to TRBJ1-2; 10 nucleotides agree with TRBD1. CDR1 and CDR2 (germline): SGHRS, YFSETQ. V lost 4 bases and J lost 2; bases outside the gene matches: 2. The CDR3 covers 14 residues.

The V gene is TRBV15, the J gene TRBJ2-7, with unresolved D. There are 12 residues in the CDR3. The germline V gene encodes CDR1 LNHNV and CDR2 YYDKDF (reference sequence). V shed 3 bases and J shed 3 bases, with 6 bases lying between them. In DNA, the CDR3 is TGTGCCACCAGCAGCCCTAGCTACGAGCAGTACTTC. Translation gives CATSSPSYEQYF.

The chain joins TRBV18 to TRBJ2-3; a weak D match, TRBD2 (5 bases). Trimming shortened V by 3 bases and J by 4 bases, and 17 bases separated the two germline ends. Germline CDR1 reads KGHSH; CDR2 reads LQKENI. The CDR3 spans 16 residues. The CDR3 DNA reads as TGTGCCAGCTCACCCGGGGTTTGGATTCTACCAGATACGCAGTATTTT. Translation gives CASSPGVWILPDTQYF.

The J gene is TRBJ2-1, the V gene TRBV7-8; a weak D match, TRBD2 (5 bases). The germline V gene encodes CDR1 SGHVS and CDR2 FQNEAQ. Trimming stripped 6 bases from V and 1 base from J, with 13 bases between. The CDR3 covers 15 residues. Here the CDR3 reads CASSSGIISYNEQFF. CDR3 sequence (DNA): TGTGCCAGCAGTTCCGGGATTATTTCCTACAATGAGCAGTTCTTC.

The rearrangement uses TRBV7-2 and TRBJ2-1, with 8 bases identical to TRBD2. Germline V CDR1 and CDR2: SGHTA, FQGNSA. The CDR3 contains 17 residues. With V trimmed by 4 bases and J by 2 bases, 10 bases remained unmatched. CDR3 protein: CASSSLSGRLTYNEQFF. CDR3 in DNA: TGTGCCAGCAGCTCCCTGAGCGGGAGACTAACCTACAATGAGCAGTTCTTC.

This clone was detected only a few times. This chain connects TRBV28 to TRBJ2-1; D possibly uses TRBD1 or TRBD2 (9 bases each). The V gene's germline CDR1 is MDHEN and CDR2 SYDVKM. CDR3 length equals 23 residues. With 5 bases removed from V and 2 bases from J, the gap between germline ends came to 37 bases. The CDR3 here is CASSGWITGGAWREGAPYNEQFF. CDR3 nucleotides: TGTGCCAGCAGTGGGTGGATAACAGGGGGCGCCTGGCGGGAGGGCGCGCCCTACAATGAGCAGTTCTTC.

The rearrangement uses TRBV6-6 and TRBJ2-6, with D possibly TRBD2 on 5 matching bases. CDR1 is MNHNY, CDR2 SVGAGI, per germline (reference sequence). V was trimmed by 6 bases and J by 6 bases, leaving 6 bases between them. This CDR3 contains 12 residues. The DNA of the CDR3 is TGTGCCAGCAGCCGGGAGGCCAACGTCCTGACTTTC. As protein: CASSREANVLTF.

The rearrangement links TRBV6-1 to TRBJ2-5; 8 bases match TRBD2. The germline gives CDR1 MNHNS, CDR2 SASEGT. V dropped 5 bases and J dropped 1; count of bases not matched to a gene: 3. The CDR3 spans 14 residues. The CDR3 DNA reads as TGTGCCAGCAGTTCGGGAGGGGGCCAAGAGACCCAGTACTTC. This translates into CASSSGGGQETQYF.

This rearrangement joins TRBV11-2 to TRBJ1-5; D ambiguous. Germline V CDR1 and CDR2: SGHAT, FQNNGV. The V and J ends lost 2 bases and 5 bases respectively, with 13 bases between them. The CDR3 spans 15 residues. The CDR3 coding sequence is TGTGCCAGCAGCTTACGGCAGGCTGGCGATCAGCCCCAGCATTTT. The encoded protein is CASSLRQAGDQPQHF.

J is TRBJ2-7 and V is TRBV4-3; 7 nucleotides agree with TRBD2. The CDR3 is 13 amino acids. V shed 1 base, J shed 5 bases, and the junction held 2 bases outside the gene matches. Germline CDR1 and CDR2: LGHNA and YSLEER. This chain's CDR3 is CASSQGAGDEQYF. The CDR3 nucleotides are TGCGCCAGCAGCCAAGGGGCGGGAGACGAGCAGTACTTC.

The chain recombines TRBV5-1 with TRBJ1-1; 9 nucleotides line up with TRBD1. Germline assignment: CDR1 SGHRS and CDR2 YFSETQ. CDR3 length: 15 residues. After removal of 4 bases from V and 3 bases from J, the junction contained 7 bases not matched to a gene. The CDR3 DNA reads TGCGCCAGCAGCGGGGGGGACAGGGAGGACACTGAAGCTTTCTTT. It codes for CASSGGDREDTEAFF. Together with reference TRBV5-1 and TRBJ1-1, the CDR3 gives the full variable domain: KAGVTQTPRYLIKTRGQQVTLSCSPISGHRSVSWYQQTPGQGLQFLFEYFSETQRNKGNFPGRFSGRQFSNSRSEMNVSTLELGDSALYLCASSGGDREDTEAFFGQGTRLTVV.

The chain has TRBV15 and TRBJ2-1, with 10 bases lining up with TRBD2. Germline V gene sequence: CDR1 LNHNV, CDR2 YYDKDF (reference sequence). Unmatched junction bases numbered 6, after V lost 3 bases and J lost 7 bases. The CDR3 runs 15 residues. The chain's CDR3 is CATSRLAGVGNEQFF. The CDR3 DNA follows: TGTGCCACCAGCAGGCTAGCGGGAGTTGGGAATGAGCAGTTCTTC.

The chain has TRBV5-1 and TRBJ2-4; a weak D match, TRBD1 (5 bases). CDR3 length: 13 residues. Trimming shortened V by 5 bases and J by 3 bases, and 9 bases separated the two germline ends. Germline V gene lookup returns CDR1 SGHRS and CDR2 YFSETQ. The CDR3 loop reads CASRSRGKNIQYF. The CDR3 coding sequence is TGCGCCAGCAGATCAAGGGGCAAAAACATTCAGTACTTC.

This clone was counted only a few times. This chain links TRBV5-5 with TRBJ1-5; D is unclear. The CDR3 consists of 17 residues. Deletions cut 1 base from V and 0 bases from J, with 14 bases between. Germline CDR1 and CDR2: SGHKS and YYEKEE (reference sequence). The CDR3: CASSLWALDHSNQPQHF. The CDR3 DNA follows: TGTGCCAGCAGCTTGTGGGCTCTCGACCATAGCAATCAGCCCCAGCATTTT.

The chain employs TRBV14 and TRBJ2-7; 10 positions match TRBD2. In germline, CDR1 is SGHDN, CDR2 FVKESK. The CDR3 is 20 amino acids. With 0 bases clipped from V and 1 base from J, the junction kept 15 bases outside the gene matches. The CDR3 coding sequence is TGTGCCAGCAGCCAAGATTGGCTAGCGGGAGTGCGCCCCCAATCCTACGAGCAGTACTTC. Its translation is CASSQDWLAGVRPQSYEQYF.

This clone was detected a few times. The V gene is TRBV29-1, the J gene TRBJ2-7; TRBD1 matches at 10 bases. The V segment lost 0 bases and the J segment 3 bases; nucleotides outside the gene matches: 8. The CDR3 has 16 amino acids. Germline V CDR1 and CDR2: SQVTM, ANQGSEA. CDR3 DNA: TGCAGCGTTGAAGAGAGCCCGGGACAGGGGCACTACGAGCAGTACTTC. It specifies CSVEESPGQGHYEQYF.

The chain is built from TRBV28 and TRBJ2-2; 10 nucleotides agree with TRBD2. CDR1 and CDR2 (germline): MDHEN, SYDVKM. This CDR3 spans 17 amino acids. J was trimmed by 7 bases and V by 5 bases; bases with no gene match: 13. This chain's CDR3 is CASSPAKAGGPGGELFF. The CDR3 nucleotides read TGTGCCAGCAGTCCGGCCAAAGCGGGAGGGCCGGGCGGGGAGCTGTTTTTT.

The V and J genes are TRBV11-2 and TRBJ1-1; D might be TRBD1 (5 bases). The V and J ends lost 1 base and 5 bases respectively, with 20 bases between them. Germline V CDR1 and CDR2: SGHAT, FQNNGV. The CDR3 length is 17 residues. CDR3 protein: CASSLVGEGPLLTEAFF. CDR3 in DNA: TGTGCCAGCAGCTTAGTGGGGGAGGGGCCGCTGTTAACTGAAGCTTTCTTT.

The chain joins TRBV4-3 to TRBJ2-1, with TRBD2 as a possible D gene (6 bases). V lost 5 bases and J 7 bases, leaving 18 bases between the germline ends. Per germline, CDR1 LGHNA and CDR2 YSLEER. CDR3 size: 15 residues. CDR3 in DNA: TGCGCCAGCAGCAGGGGACTCCCGCGGGGAAATGAGCAGTTCTTC. Protein sequence: CASSRGLPRGNEQFF.